Each of the 16 T cell receptor beta chains below was sequenced from the same sample in a study of cytomegalovirus exposure and HLA in healthy donors. With 60 Vbeta and 13 Jbeta primers, the PCR was carried out. Clones were read by immunoSEQ multiplex PCR, and TCRdb kept only the in-frame ones, dropping some. The sample contains over 95,000 clones, about 70% of which appear only once. Sequenced input: PBMCs. These receptors were collected from a human donor in good health.

The V gene is TRBV4-1, the J gene TRBJ2-1; TRBD2 agrees at 7 bases. The V gene end was trimmed by 4 bases and the J gene end by 3 bases; junction bases not matched to a gene: 9. The CDR3 sequence is 16 residues long. Per germline, CDR1 MGHRA and CDR2 YSYEKL. DNA of the CDR3: TGCGCCAGCAGCCGGGAGGCCGGGGGGTACTACAATGAGCAGTTCTTC. Protein sequence: CASSREAGGYYNEQFF.

The V gene is TRBV7-2, the J gene TRBJ2-5, with TRBD2 identical over 11 bases. The germline V gene has CDR1 SGHTA and CDR2 FQGNSA. This CDR3 contains 17 residues. V lost 5 bases, J lost 6 bases, and 14 bases stayed unmatched. CDR3 in DNA: TGTGCCAGCAGCGCAGGACTAGCGGGCAACCGACCTAAGACCCAGTACTTC. Translated, it gives CASSAGLAGNRPKTQYF.

This clone was counted a few times. The rearrangement uses TRBV6-6 and TRBJ1-4, with D maybe TRBD1 (6 bases). Germline assignment: CDR1 MNHNY and CDR2 SVGAGI (reference sequence). V gave up 0 bases and J gave up 7 bases, with 12 bases separating them. This CDR3 has 15 amino acids. DNA for the CDR3: TGTGCCAGCAGTTACTCGGGGGGGCTAAGTGAAAAACTGTTTTTT. It specifies CASSYSGGLSEKLFF.

This chain uses TRBV27 with TRBJ2-7; 10 bases are shared with TRBD1. Trimming at V came to 5 bases and at J to 6 bases, leaving 13 bases not matched to a gene. Germline CDR1 reads MNHEY; CDR2 reads SMNVEV (reference sequence). The CDR3 length is 16 residues. The chain's CDR3 is CASSSIFGTGAAEQYF. In DNA form, the CDR3 reads TGTGCCAGCAGTAGTATTTTCGGGACAGGGGCTGCCGAGCAGTACTTC.

This clone appeared a few times. The rearrangement joins TRBV5-5 to TRBJ2-3, with a tentative D call TRBD2 (6 bases). Trimming left V 1 base short and J 0 bases short, with 12 bases between. The CDR3 sequence is 16 residues long. Germline V gene data show CDR1 as SGHKS and CDR2 as YYEKEE (reference sequence). Here the CDR3 reads CASSLTAGTSTDTQYF. The DNA of the CDR3 is TGTGCCAGCAGCTTGACGGCGGGGACTAGCACAGATACGCAGTATTTT.

The J gene is TRBJ1-2, the V gene TRBV9, with 9 bases matching TRBD1. Germline V CDR1 and CDR2: SGDLS, YYNGEE. V lost 3 bases, J lost 4 bases, and 10 bases stayed unmatched. This CDR3 comprises 16 residues. The chain's CDR3 is CASSAGDRVSSYGYTF. DNA for the CDR3: TGTGCCAGCAGCGCGGGGGACAGGGTTTCCTCCTATGGCTACACCTTC.

CDR3 amino acids: CASSRSHFSNQPQHF. The CDR3 region has the DNA TGTGCCAGTAGTAGGTCCCACTTTAGCAATCAGCCCCAGCATTTT. This chain joins TRBV19 and TRBJ1-5, with D uncertain. The CDR3 contains 15 residues. Germline CDR1 and CDR2: LNHDA and SQIVND (reference sequence). Trimming removed 4 bases at V and 0 bases at J, with 10 bases between.

The V gene is TRBV28, the J gene TRBJ2-7, with D possibly matching TRBD1 (6 bases). The CDR3 extends over 14 amino acids. Germline lookup yields CDR1 MDHEN and CDR2 SYDVKM. Between the trimmed V and J ends, which lost 3 bases and 2 bases, there was a span of 11 bases. The CDR3 sequence is CASSLTGTTYEQYF. CDR3 DNA sequence: TGTGCCAGCAGTTTGACCGGGACAACCTACGAGCAGTACTTC.

The chain links TRBV7-6 to TRBJ2-1, with 11 bases fitting TRBD2. The ends lost 5 bases at V and 1 base at J; junction bases unmatched: 7. The CDR3 loop spans 17 amino acids. Germline CDR1 reads SGHVS; CDR2 reads FNYEAQ. This CDR3 reads CASSPRLAGISYNEQFF. CDR3 sequence (DNA): TGTGCCAGCAGCCCTAGACTAGCGGGGATTTCCTACAATGAGCAGTTCTTC.

The V gene is TRBV28, the J gene TRBJ1-2; 10 bases match TRBD1. This CDR3 is built from 14 residues. The V and J ends lost 8 bases and 1 base, in that order; junction bases with no gene match: 4. Germline V gives CDR1 MDHEN, CDR2 SYDVKM. In DNA form, the CDR3 reads TGTGCCAGCGTCGGGGACAGGGGTAACTATGGCTACACCTTC. Its translation is CASVGDRGNYGYTF.

The chain links TRBV29-1 to TRBJ2-3; no reliable D call. The CDR3 is made up of 13 amino acids. The V and J ends lost 4 bases and 0 bases respectively, with 8 bases between them. CDR1 is SQVTM and CDR2 is ANQGSEA in the germline V gene. The CDR3 sequence: CSVARVSTDTQYF. The CDR3 region has the DNA TGCAGCGTTGCCCGAGTGAGCACAGATACGCAGTATTTT.

The genes are TRBV5-1 and TRBJ2-7, with 7 positions matching TRBD1. CDR3 length equals 13 residues. V was clipped by 5 bases and J by 0 bases; unmatched bases: 2. The germline gives CDR1 SGHRS, CDR2 YFSETQ. The CDR3 region has the DNA TGCGCCAGCAGAGGGACAGCCTCCTACGAGCAGTACTTC. Its protein is CASRGTASYEQYF. Full variable domain (rest looked up from reference TRBV5-1 and TRBJ2-7): KAGVTQTPRYLIKTRGQQVTLSCSPISGHRSVSWYQQTPGQGLQFLFEYFSETQRNKGNFPGRFSGRQFSNSRSEMNVSTLELGDSALYLCASRGTASYEQYFGPGTRLTVT.

The chain carries TRBV2 and TRBJ1-4; tentative D call: TRBD1 (5 bases). The V and J ends lost 5 bases and 10 bases respectively, with 17 bases between them. Germline V lookup: CDR1 SNHLY, CDR2 FYNNEI. This CDR3 region has 14 residues. Here the CDR3 DNA reads TGTGCCAGCAGTCCTTCGGGACTTAGTGTAAAACTGTTTTTT. Its translation: CASSPSGLSVKLFF.

This clone was recorded a few times. At one end the junction does not follow the germline gene, possibly because of a read error. This chain uses TRBV7-9 with TRBJ2-3; 10 bases align to TRBD2. This CDR3 comprises 15 residues. CDR1 is SEHNR and CDR2 is FQNEAQ in the germline V gene (reference sequence). The CDR3 DNA reads TGTTCCAGCAGCTCGACTAGCGGGAGCACAGATACGCAGTATTTT. Translated: CSSSSTSGSTDTQYF.

The chain employs TRBV9 and TRBJ2-2; 8 nucleotides line up with TRBD1. The J segment lost 4 bases and the V segment lost 4 bases, leaving 9 bases of the junction unmatched. Germline V gene data show CDR1 as SGDLS and CDR2 as YYNGEE. The CDR3 consists of 16 residues. The CDR3 loop is CASSPSGQDRTGELFF. CDR3 DNA sequence: TGTGCCAGCAGCCCATCGGGACAGGACCGCACCGGGGAGCTGTTTTTT.

The gene calls are TRBV4-3 and TRBJ1-3; D may be TRBD1 (6 bases). CDR3 length: 16 amino acids. With 4 bases removed from V and 0 bases from J, the gap between germline ends came to 13 bases. Germline V gives CDR1 LGHNA, CDR2 YSLEER. The CDR3 region is CASSLGQLSSGNTIYF. The CDR3 DNA reads as TGCGCCAGCAGCCTGGGACAATTAAGCTCTGGAAACACCATATATTTT.